The present T cell receptor beta chain was sequenced within a study of glioma-infiltrating T cells after dendritic cell vaccination. The wider study: Patients received autologous tumor lysate-pulsed dendritic cell vaccination between about 2003 and 2012. Autologous tumor lysate was loaded overnight onto monocyte-derived dendritic cells grown less than 8 days with IL-4 and GM-CSF. Study-level points and caveats: The cohort had few patients with full blood and tumor sets.

The data were produced by immunoSEQ multiplex PCR, yet TCRdb's version contains in-frame clones alone and is incomplete. The data show nearly 85,000 clones, 80% to 90% seen once. Trimming shortened V by 1 base and J by 5 bases, and 14 bases separated the two germline ends. Germline V CDR1 and CDR2: LNHDA, SQIVND (reference sequence). This CDR3 region has 15 residues. All glioblastoma patients lacked an isocitrate dehydrogenase mutation. Concerning this clone: Its antigen is not known.

Sample: blood, taken before dendritic cell vaccination. The source of this sequence is a human donor with glioblastoma. The J gene is TRBJ2-5, the V gene TRBV19; D is possibly TRBD2 (6 bases). The CDR3 DNA sequence: TGTGCCAGTAGTATAGGGGTACTAGCAGTCGAGACCCAGTACTTC. Its translation is CASSIGVLAVETQYF.